This TCR beta chain was found in a study of T cells in Graves' hyperthyroidism and ophthalmopathy. General study results and limits: Researchers report that a 13 V-J model separated ophthalmopathy from stable hyperthyroidism.

At least ten counts were recorded for this clonotype. The antigen remains undetermined. V was cut by 8 bases and J by 0 bases, with 17 bases left in between. CDR1 is MNHNS and CDR2 is SASEGT in the germline V gene. The CDR3 is 16 residues long. TCR beta CDR3 regions were amplified from RNA transcripts. TCR CDR3 regions were first amplified by RT-PCR with HTBI primers. TCRdb processed the multiplex PCR reads anew with MiXCR; each CDR3 protein has one entry. Found here are around 620,000 distinct CDR3 sequences, approximately 15% of them singletons; the top ten hold more than 6%. The TCR comes from a woman aged 18 to 35 with Graves' ophthalmopathy. The chain employs TRBV6-1 and TRBJ2-1, with TRBD1 as a possible D gene (5 bases). The sequenced sample was blood. The CDR3 is CASSTSGFNSYNEQFF. The DNA of the CDR3 is TGTGCCAGCTCTACCTCAGGGTTTAACTCCTACAATGAGCAGTTCTTC.